Presented here are 16 T cell receptor beta chains from one specimen sequenced in a study of radiation and T cells in renal cell carcinoma. Time point indicated: blood 2 weeks post-SBRT. Specified treatment: 15 Gy SBRT to primary tumor, nephrectomy 4 weeks later. Profiled with immunoSEQ multiplex PCR; TCRdb holds only in-frame clones, not every one. The sample carries roughly 140,000 clones, 87% recorded once. The sequencing used blood, collected from a patient whose treatment included radiotherapy and nephrectomy. Receptors originate from a woman in her fifties or sixties with renal cell carcinoma.

This clone was observed a single time. This chain joins TRBV7-6 and TRBJ2-2; 11 bases are a match to TRBD2. The CDR3 runs 16 residues. J was trimmed by 1 base and V by 5 bases; bases with no gene match: 3. Germline V gives CDR1 SGHVS, CDR2 FNYEAQ. The CDR3: CASSATSGVNTGELFF. CDR3 coding DNA: TGTGCCAGCAGCGCGACTAGCGGGGTGAACACCGGGGAGCTGTTTTTT.

J is TRBJ1-2 and V is TRBV9; tentatively, D is TRBD1 (5 bases). The germline CDR1 and CDR2 sequences are SGDLS and YYNGEE. The germline V and J ends were trimmed by 0 bases and 3 bases, with 12 bases remaining between them. The CDR3 is 15 amino acids. Here the CDR3 reads CASSVGSGGDYGYTF. The CDR3 bases are TGTGCCAGCAGCGTAGGGTCCGGGGGGGACTATGGCTACACCTTC.

The sample holds one count of this clone. The same CDR3 is also encoded by other DNA sequences in this sample. CDR3 protein: CASSLGGGLQETQYF. The CDR3 nucleotides read TGCGCCAGCAGCTTGGGCGGGGGCCTCCAAGAGACCCAGTACTTC. The chain has TRBV5-1 and TRBJ2-5, with a weak D call TRBD2 (7 bases). The V end lost 0 bases, the J end lost 1 base, and 10 bases lay between the germline ends. Per germline, CDR1 SGHRS and CDR2 YFSETQ. CDR3 length: 15 residues.

CDR3 in amino acids: CASSNPAVGGGEQYF. DNA of the CDR3: TGTGCCAGCAGCAATCCCGCGGTAGGAGGGGGGGAGCAGTACTTC. J is TRBJ2-7 and V is TRBV6-6; perhaps D is TRBD1 or TRBD2 (6 bases each). Germline CDR1 and CDR2: MNHNY and SVGAGI (reference sequence). The V gene lost 6 bases and the J gene lost 7 bases, with 22 bases spanning the gap. This CDR3 is built from 15 residues.

The chain has TRBV19 and TRBJ2-5, with D perhaps matching TRBD1 (6 bases). The CDR3 covers 12 residues. The germline CDR1 and CDR2 sequences are LNHDA and SQIVND (reference sequence). The V gene lost 10 bases and the J gene lost 8 bases, with 17 bases spanning the gap. The CDR3 DNA reads TGTGCCACCGCGGACCCAGGGGTCACCCAGTACTTC. Translation: CATADPGVTQYF.

The chain recombines TRBV11-2 with TRBJ1-1; D not certain. The CDR3 is 13 residues long. Trimming left V 0 bases short and J 4 bases short, with 6 bases between. CDR1 and CDR2 (germline): SGHAT, FQNNGV. CDR3 sequence (DNA): TGTGCCAGCAGCTTAGAGAGGGTCACTGAAGCTTTCTTT. Encoded protein: CASSLERVTEAFF.

The chain recombines TRBV2 with TRBJ2-5; D might be TRBD2 (6 bases). Trimming shortened V by 4 bases and J by 5 bases, and 8 bases separated the two germline ends. CDR1 is SNHLY and CDR2 is FYNNEI in the germline V gene. This CDR3 is built from 12 residues. For the CDR3, the DNA is TGTGCCAGCAGTGTTGGGGGGGAGACCCAGTACTTC. Residues: CASSVGGETQYF.

V and J are TRBV5-1 and TRBJ2-3, with 9 nucleotides matching TRBD1. V was pared by 4 bases and J by 7 bases, with 7 bases of the junction left unmatched. This CDR3 comprises 14 residues. Looked up from germline, CDR1 is SGHRS and CDR2 is YFSETQ. CDR3 sequence (DNA): TGCGCCAGCAGCCCGGGACAGGGTTCAAATACGCAGTATTTT. The encoded protein is CASSPGQGSNTQYF.

This chain connects TRBV4-3 to TRBJ2-6; a weak D match, TRBD2 (5 bases). Trimming took 1 base from V and 4 from J, leaving 11 bases between them. The CDR3 length is 16 residues. Germline values: CDR1 LGHNA, CDR2 YSLEER. The chain's CDR3 is CASSQGGRGGANVLTF. The CDR3 nucleotides read TGCGCCAGCAGCCAAGGTGGGAGAGGAGGGGCCAACGTCCTGACTTTC.

This chain's CDR3 is CSVERRGRNTEAFF. Here the CDR3 DNA reads TGCAGCGTTGAAAGGAGGGGGCGGAACACTGAAGCTTTCTTT. V usage is TRBV29-1 and J usage is TRBJ1-1; 7 bases are shared with TRBD1. Trimming took 2 bases from V and 1 from J; bases not matched to a gene: 4. CDR1 and CDR2 from the germline V gene are SQVTM and ANQGSEA. CDR3 length: 14 amino acids.

This clone was observed once. The rearrangement links TRBV4-1 to TRBJ1-5; D is undetermined. V was trimmed by 6 bases and J by 2 bases, leaving 14 bases between them. The CDR3 is made up of 15 amino acids. Looked up from germline, CDR1 is MGHRA and CDR2 is YSYEKL. In nucleotides, the CDR3 is TGCGCCAGCAGGTTCAGCCTTGGGGGCAATCAGCCCCAGCATTTT. This gives the protein CASRFSLGGNQPQHF.

The sample holds one count of this clone. The chain has TRBV27 and TRBJ2-1, with TRBD2 matching 11 bases. V lost 7 bases and J lost 4; bases outside the gene matches: 12. Germline CDR1 is MNHEY and CDR2 is SMNVEV (reference sequence). The CDR3 consists of 17 residues. The CDR3 region has the DNA TGTGCCAGCACAAACTTCTCTACTAGCGGGGGTTACAATGAGCAGTTCTTC. Its translation is CASTNFSTSGGYNEQFF.

The chain couples TRBV6-6 to TRBJ1-4; D not certain. The CDR3 is 12 residues long. Trimming left V 6 bases short and J 2 bases short, with 4 bases between. The germline CDR1 and CDR2 sequences are MNHNY and SVGAGI (reference sequence). CDR3 protein: CASSDTNEKLFF. The CDR3 DNA follows: TGTGCCAGCAGCGACACTAATGAAAAACTGTTTTTT.

The chain employs TRBV11-2 and TRBJ2-7; 9 bases align to TRBD1. Trimming cost V 4 bases and J 6 bases; bases outside gene matches: 10. The CDR3 is 15 residues long. Germline V gene data show CDR1 as SGHAT and CDR2 as FQNNGV. In nucleotides, the CDR3 is TGTGCCAGCAGCTGGAGGACAGGGGAGGAAGCCGAGCAGTACTTC. Amino acid sequence: CASSWRTGEEAEQYF.

The chain combines TRBV9 with TRBJ2-1; D uncertain. Looked up from germline, CDR1 is SGDLS and CDR2 is YYNGEE. V was shortened by 4 bases and J by 2 bases, with 10 bases between the two germline ends. The CDR3 covers 14 residues. Written as DNA, the CDR3 is TGTGCCAGCAGCTCCCGGGCCACCTACAATGAGCAGTTCTTC. Protein sequence: CASSSRATYNEQFF.

The chain combines TRBV2 with TRBJ2-7; D is undetermined. The germline gives CDR1 SNHLY, CDR2 FYNNEI. There are 12 residues in the CDR3. The V gene lost 4 bases and the J gene lost 4 bases, with 8 bases spanning the gap. The CDR3 reads CASSGDFYEQYF. The CDR3 DNA follows: TGTGCCAGCAGTGGAGACTTTTACGAGCAGTACTTC.